The 24 T cell receptor beta chains below were found in one sample sequenced in a study of blood T cell repertoires in COVID-19. Using immunoSEQ multiplex PCR, the repertoire was profiled, and TCRdb retains in-frame clones only, with some absent. The sample yields 200,000 to 250,000 clones, about four fifths seen once. Sample: peripheral blood. These receptors all come from a woman aged 80 or older with COVID-19, enrolled during active disease.

The rearrangement uses TRBV19 and TRBJ1-6; 7 positions agree with TRBD1. Germline CDR1 and CDR2: LNHDA and SQIVND (reference sequence). The CDR3 covers 15 residues. J gave up 10 bases and V 1 base, and 7 bases lay outside the gene matches. CDR3 loop: CASSIGNRGLSPLHF. In nucleotides, the CDR3 is TGTGCCAGTAGTATAGGGAACAGGGGACTCTCACCCCTCCACTTT.

The chain employs TRBV5-1 and TRBJ1-4, with 7 bases aligning to TRBD1. Unmatched junction bases numbered 3, after V lost 0 bases and J lost 4 bases. This CDR3 contains 15 residues. Germline CDR1 and CDR2: SGHRS and YFSETQ. CDR3 DNA: TGCGCCAGCAGCTTGGCCGGGACAGATAATGAAAAACTGTTTTTT. As protein: CASSLAGTDNEKLFF.

The chain couples TRBV19 to TRBJ1-2, with 7 positions matching TRBD1. Germline V lookup: CDR1 LNHDA, CDR2 SQIVND (reference sequence). CDR3 size: 16 residues. V dropped 6 bases and J dropped 2; count of bases not matched to a gene: 12. The CDR3 region is CASSPSAYRGNYGYTF. In DNA form, the CDR3 reads TGTGCCAGTAGCCCCTCGGCCTACAGGGGAAACTATGGCTACACCTTC.

The genes are TRBV7-6 and TRBJ2-7, with D tentatively TRBD1 (5 bases). Germline V gene lookup returns CDR1 SGHVS and CDR2 FNYEAQ. This CDR3 spans 14 amino acids. V lost 4 bases to trimming and J lost 4 bases, with 14 bases between them. CDR3 sequence reads: CASSSLTVGYEQYF. CDR3 DNA sequence: TGTGCCAGCAGCTCCCTGACAGTAGGGTACGAGCAGTACTTC.

V gene TRBV7-2 combines with J gene TRBJ2-1, with D maybe TRBD2 (5 bases). The germline V and J ends were trimmed by 6 bases and 6 bases, with 15 bases remaining between them. This CDR3 region has 14 residues. Germline loops: CDR1 SGHTA, CDR2 FQGNSA. The CDR3 coding sequence is TGTGCCAGCAGAGCATCGGGTGGAGGCAATGAGCAGTTCTTC. This sequence encodes CASRASGGGNEQFF.

The rearrangement joins TRBV18 to TRBJ1-1, with D unclear. Trimming took off 3 bases at V and 1 base at J, with 18 bases between the two ends. The germline V gene encodes CDR1 KGHSH and CDR2 LQKENI. The CDR3 runs to 17 residues. The CDR3 region has the DNA TGTGCCAGCTCACCTAGCCGTGGAGCGAACGCGAACACTGAAGCTTTCTTT. Its translation is CASSPSRGANANTEAFF.

The V and J genes are TRBV4-1 and TRBJ1-4; 7 bases match TRBD1. The junction had 17 bases not matched to a gene; V was cut back by 2 bases and J by 8 bases. Germline V gene sequence: CDR1 MGHRA, CDR2 YSYEKL. The CDR3 runs 18 residues. In DNA form, the CDR3 reads TGCGCCAGCAGCCAAAGGATCGGTGAACGGGACAGCGGGGAAAAACTGTTTTTT. This gives the protein CASSQRIGERDSGEKLFF.

This chain uses TRBV7-9 with TRBJ1-1; D call uncertain. Trimming stripped 1 base from V and 7 bases from J, with 7 bases between. The germline V gene encodes CDR1 SEHNR and CDR2 FQNEAQ (reference sequence). The CDR3 is made up of 12 amino acids. The CDR3 spells CASSLVSGEAFF. The CDR3, as DNA: TGTGCCAGCAGCTTAGTATCAGGTGAAGCTTTCTTT.

The V and J genes are TRBV9 and TRBJ1-2; 8 bases fit TRBD1. Per the germline V gene, CDR1 is SGDLS and CDR2 is YYNGEE. Trimming at V came to 4 bases and at J to 4 bases, leaving 12 bases not matched to a gene. The CDR3 runs to 16 residues. CDR3 DNA sequence: TGTGCCAGCAGCCCAAATACCGGGACAGGTAGCTATGGCTACACCTTC. This codes for CASSPNTGTGSYGYTF.

This chain uses TRBV6-5 with TRBJ1-4; weak D call: TRBD1 (6 bases). Trimming stripped 2 bases from V and 4 bases from J, with 11 bases between. CDR3 size: 15 residues. CDR1 is MNHEY and CDR2 is SVGAGI in the germline V gene. CDR3 coding DNA: TGTGCCAGCAGTTACAGGGGGTTCAATAATGAAAAACTGTTTTTT. Translating it yields CASSYRGFNNEKLFF.

The V and J genes are TRBV19 and TRBJ2-3; 9 bases agree with TRBD2. CDR1 is LNHDA, CDR2 SQIVND, per germline (reference sequence). This CDR3 spans 16 amino acids. Trimming at V came to 0 bases and at J to 2 bases, leaving 3 bases not matched to a gene. DNA for the CDR3: TGTGCCAGTAGTATAGACCTAGCGGGGCTCACAGATACGCAGTATTTT. Translated, it gives CASSIDLAGLTDTQYF. Combining the CDR3 with reference TRBV19 and TRBJ2-3 gives the whole variable domain DGGITQSPKYLFRKEGQNVTLSCEQNLNHDAMYWYRQDPGQGLRLIYYSQIVNDFQKGDIAEGYSVSREKKESFPLTVTSAQKNPTAFYLCASSIDLAGLTDTQYFGPGTRLTVL.

The CDR3 DNA reads as TGTGCCAGCAGCCACTCCATGGGAGACACCAATCAGCCCCAGCATTTT. Its protein is CASSHSMGDTNQPQHF. This rearrangement joins TRBV3-1 (or the pseudogene TRBV3-2) to TRBJ1-5; D unresolved. Per germline, CDR1 LGHDT and CDR2 YNNKEL (reference sequence). CDR3 length: 16 amino acids. Trimming pared 3 bases from V and 3 bases from J, leaving 15 bases between.

The chain recombines TRBV6-5 with TRBJ2-1; 7 bases map to TRBD1. Germline loops: CDR1 MNHEY, CDR2 SVGAGI. The CDR3 loop spans 15 amino acids. V was clipped by 2 bases and J by 6 bases; unmatched bases: 7. CDR3 sequence: CASSYGDSSPNEQFF. CDR3 coding DNA: TGTGCCAGCAGTTACGGGGACAGCTCTCCCAATGAGCAGTTCTTC.

The V gene is TRBV9, the J gene TRBJ2-5, with 8 bases identical to TRBD1. The CDR3 covers 15 residues. With 4 bases clipped from V and 2 bases from J, the junction kept 7 bases outside the gene matches. Germline V CDR1 and CDR2: SGDLS, YYNGEE. The CDR3 bases are TGTGCCAGCAGCCCAGGACAGGGCTTTCAAGAGACCCAGTACTTC. Translation gives CASSPGQGFQETQYF.

This chain links TRBV2 with TRBJ2-1; 11 nucleotides align to TRBD2. Looked up from germline, CDR1 is SNHLY and CDR2 is FYNNEI. V lost 8 bases and J lost 3; bases outside the gene matches: 12. The length of the CDR3 is 17 residues. CDR3 coding DNA: TGTGCCAGCGGGCAAACTGGGACTAGCGGACTCTACAATGAGCAGTTCTTC. Protein: CASGQTGTSGLYNEQFF.

The chain employs TRBV4-1 and TRBJ1-1; 7 bases are a match to TRBD1. Germline V lookup: CDR1 MGHRA, CDR2 YSYEKL. The CDR3 extends over 16 amino acids. After removal of 4 bases from V and 7 bases from J, the junction contained 15 bases not matched to a gene. CDR3 coding DNA: TGCGCCAGCAGCCCCAGGGGGTCCAAGGGTCAGCTTGAAGCTTTCTTT. Translation: CASSPRGSKGQLEAFF.

This sequence joins TRBV6-5 and TRBJ2-1; 8 nucleotides agree with TRBD1. The CDR3 extends over 15 amino acids. Germline V gene data show CDR1 as MNHEY and CDR2 as SVGAGI. Trimming took 5 bases from V and 4 from J; bases not matched to a gene: 7. The CDR3 nucleotides read TGTGCCAGCAGTCCCGGACAGGGTCCATACAATGAGCAGTTCTTC. This codes for CASSPGQGPYNEQFF.

The genes are TRBV9 and TRBJ1-2; D is unclear. The germline gives CDR1 SGDLS, CDR2 YYNGEE. The CDR3 totals 15 residues. The V and J ends lost 4 bases and 1 base respectively, with 14 bases between them. The CDR3 is CASSPIGSNNYGYTF. CDR3 sequence (DNA): TGTGCCAGCAGCCCCATTGGGAGCAATAACTATGGCTACACCTTC. Based on the CDR3 plus reference TRBV9 and TRBJ1-2, the full variable domain is DSGVTQTPKHLITATGQRVTLRCSPRSGDLSVYWYQQSLDQGLQFLIQYYNGEERAKGNILERFSAQQFPDLHSELNLSSLELGDSALYFCASSPIGSNNYGYTFGSGTRLTVV.

This chain joins TRBV6-5 and TRBJ2-5, with D tentatively TRBD2 (6 bases). Germline CDR1 reads MNHEY; CDR2 reads SVGAGI. V gave up 6 bases and J gave up 5 bases, with 13 bases separating them. There are 13 residues in the CDR3. CDR3 residues: CASRVSGDETQYF. As DNA, the CDR3 is TGTGCCAGCAGAGTATCGGGGGACGAGACCCAGTACTTC.

The rearrangement links TRBV6-5 to TRBJ2-5; no firm D call. This CDR3 contains 14 residues. Trimming shortened V by 11 bases and J by 3 bases, and 19 bases separated the two germline ends. The V gene's germline CDR1 is MNHEY and CDR2 SVGAGI. The CDR3 loop is CASEESKLKETQYF. CDR3 bases: TGTGCCTCCGAGGAGTCAAAGCTGAAAGAGACCCAGTACTTC.

This clone was found once. This chain uses TRBV25-1 with TRBJ2-2, with 8 bases fitting TRBD1. The CDR3 is made up of 15 amino acids. V shed 6 bases and J 5 bases; nucleotides not matched to a gene: 8. The germline V gene has CDR1 MGHDK and CDR2 SYGVNS. The CDR3 DNA reads TGTGCCAGCAGGAAAGCGACAGGGGATACCGGGGAGCTGTTTTTT. This sequence encodes CASRKATGDTGELFF. The complete variable domain, with remaining parts taken from reference TRBV25-1 and TRBJ2-2, reads EADIYQTPRYLVIGTGKKITLECSQTMGHDKMYWYQQDPGMELHLIHYSYGVNSTEKGDLSSESTVSRIRTEHFPLTLESARPSHTSQYLCASRKATGDTGELFFGEGSRLTVL.

In this sample, this clone turned up once. The chain carries TRBV6-5 and TRBJ2-7; TRBD1 matches 9 bases. Germline CDR1 and CDR2: MNHEY and SVGAGI. CDR3 length: 16 amino acids. Trimming took 0 bases from V and 2 from J; bases not matched to a gene: 5. The CDR3 sequence: CASSYSTGGKAYEQYF. Written as DNA, the CDR3 is TGTGCCAGCAGTTACTCGACAGGGGGGAAAGCCTACGAGCAGTACTTC.

The chain carries TRBV19 and TRBJ1-5, with D unclear. The V end was cut by 3 bases, the J end by 7 bases, with 10 bases between. The CDR3 sequence is 13 residues long. Germline values: CDR1 LNHDA, CDR2 SQIVND (reference sequence). CDR3 amino acids: CASSIGVGQPQHF. The CDR3 DNA reads TGTGCCAGTAGTATCGGAGTTGGGCAGCCCCAGCATTTT.

The chain recombines TRBV28 with TRBJ2-5; the match to TRBD1 covers 7 bases. Trimming cost V 2 bases and J 0 bases; bases outside gene matches: 3. The germline V gene encodes CDR1 MDHEN and CDR2 SYDVKM. The CDR3 spans 15 residues. The CDR3 DNA reads TGTGCCAGCAGTTTAGGGGGACAGCACCAAGAGACCCAGTACTTC. Protein product: CASSLGGQHQETQYF.